Shown below are 7 T cell receptor beta chains from a single sample sequenced in a study of blood T cell repertoires in COVID-19. Sequenced by immunoSEQ multiplex PCR; TCRdb stores in-frame clones only, minus some. The sample consists of 200,000 to 250,000 clones, 82% of them appearing once. The sample taken for sequencing was PBMCs or T cells enriched from blood (not recorded which). Every receptor here comes from a woman aged 55-70 years who had recovered from COVID-19.

The chain has TRBV19 and TRBJ2-3, with 13 bases identical to TRBD2. Germline V gives CDR1 LNHDA, CDR2 SQIVND (reference sequence). With 5 bases clipped from V and 3 bases from J, the junction kept 2 bases outside the gene matches. CDR3 length: 15 residues. In DNA form, the CDR3 reads TGTGCCAGTAGTTGGACTAGCGGGGGAACAGATACGCAGTATTTT. Encoded protein: CASSWTSGGTDTQYF.

CDR3 residues: CASSRGDRVNGQPQHF. The CDR3 nucleotides are TGTGCCAGCTCACGGGGGGACAGGGTGAACGGACAGCCCCAGCATTTT. The J gene is TRBJ1-5, the V gene TRBV18; TRBD1 aligns across 9 bases. This CDR3 is 16 amino acids long. The V and J ends lost 4 bases and 7 bases, in that order; junction bases with no gene match: 11. Germline assignment: CDR1 KGHSH and CDR2 LQKENI.

Comments on this clone: The identical CDR3 is also encoded by other nucleotide sequences in the sample. The chain recombines TRBV5-1 with TRBJ2-2, with 8 bases identical to TRBD1. The CDR3 is 14 amino acids. Germline V lookup: CDR1 SGHRS, CDR2 YFSETQ. V lost 1 base and J lost 4; bases outside the gene matches: 0. The chain's CDR3 is CASSLTGGTGELFF. DNA of the CDR3: TGCGCCAGCAGCTTGACAGGGGGCACCGGGGAGCTGTTTTTT.

The chain employs TRBV5-8 and TRBJ2-5; 11 bases are shared with TRBD1. This CDR3 is 15 amino acids long. Losses at the gene ends were 4 bases for V and 1 base for J; bases not matched to a gene: 3. Germline CDR1 is SGHTS and CDR2 is YDEGEE. The CDR3 sequence: CASSAGTGGQETQYF. The CDR3 DNA reads as TGTGCCAGCAGCGCTGGGACAGGGGGCCAAGAGACCCAGTACTTC.

This clone was found a few times. This sequence joins TRBV12-5 and TRBJ1-4; 10 bases match TRBD1. Germline CDR1 LGHNT, CDR2 FRNRAP. Trimming at V came to 3 bases and at J to 6 bases, leaving 1 base not matched to a gene. This CDR3 is 14 amino acids long. CDR3 region: CASGFDRGHEKLFF. The CDR3 DNA follows: TGTGCTAGTGGTTTTGACAGGGGGCATGAAAAACTGTTTTTT. The whole variable domain, remainder taken from reference TRBV12-5 and TRBJ1-4, is DARVTQTPRHKVTEMGQEVTMRCQPILGHNTVFWYRQTMMQGLELLAYFRNRAPLDDSGMPKDRFSAEMPDATLATLKIQPSEPRDSAVYFCASGFDRGHEKLFFGSGTQLSVL.

The DNA of the CDR3 is TGTGCCAGCAGCTTGCGTCGTGAGCAGTTCTTC. This codes for CASSLRREQFF. The V and J genes are TRBV5-8 and TRBJ2-1, with D unclear. Germline V gene lookup returns CDR1 SGHTS and CDR2 YDEGEE. The CDR3 runs 11 residues. Trimming left V 1 base short and J 9 bases short, with 5 bases between.

The genes are TRBV29-1 and TRBJ2-1, with 14 bases lining up with TRBD2. Losses at the gene ends were 7 bases for V and 5 bases for J; bases not matched to a gene: 7. Germline V gene data show CDR1 as SQVTM and CDR2 as ANQGSEA. There are 15 residues in the CDR3. CDR3 DNA sequence: TGCAGCGCCTCGACTAGCGGGGGGGCCAACAATGAGCAGTTCTTC. Translated, it gives CSASTSGGANNEQFF.